A single sample is the source of the 32 T cell receptor beta chains below, sequenced in a study of cytomegalovirus exposure and HLA in healthy donors. TCRdb's copy holds only in-frame clones and misses some; the assay was immunoSEQ multiplex PCR. The sample has some 70,000 clones, around four fifths seen once; the top ten hold approximately 3%. Sequenced: PBMCs. The receptors were gathered from a man aged 30 to 45 in good health and CMV-seronegative.

V usage is TRBV5-8 and J usage is TRBJ2-2; D gene ambiguous. The V and J ends lost 2 bases and 5 bases respectively, with 13 bases between them. Germline V gene lookup returns CDR1 SGHTS and CDR2 YDEGEE. The CDR3 has 15 residues. The CDR3 reads CASSFERSRTGELFF. The CDR3 DNA is TGTGCCAGCAGCTTCGAACGGAGCCGTACCGGGGAGCTGTTTTTT. The full variable domain, completed using reference TRBV5-8 and TRBJ2-2, is EAGVTQSPTHLIKTRGQQATLRCSPISGHTSVYWYQQALGLGLQFLLWYDEGEERNRGNFPPRFSGRQFPNYSSELNVNALELEDSALYLCASSFERSRTGELFFGEGSRLTVL.

The chain combines TRBV5-1 with TRBJ2-2; D might be TRBD1 (6 bases). CDR1 is SGHRS and CDR2 is YFSETQ in the germline V gene. Trimming cost V 4 bases and J 2 bases, with 12 bases left between them. The CDR3 runs 15 residues. In nucleotides, the CDR3 is TGCGCCAGCAGCCTACAGGGCTATAACACCGGGGAGCTGTTTTTT. Its translation: CASSLQGYNTGELFF.

V and J are TRBV6-1 and TRBJ2-1; 9 bases map to TRBD1. The CDR3 totals 14 residues. The V gene end was trimmed by 6 bases and the J gene end by 9 bases; junction bases not matched to a gene: 9. Germline V gene data show CDR1 as MNHNS and CDR2 as SASEGT. CDR3 sequence reads: CASSPGQGLFEQFF. The DNA of the CDR3 is TGTGCCAGCAGCCCCGGACAGGGGCTCTTTGAGCAGTTCTTC.

This clone appeared a few times. CDR3 sequence reads: CASSPWTLSNTEAFF. The DNA of the CDR3 is TGTGCCAGTAGTCCCTGGACATTATCCAACACTGAAGCTTTCTTT. This sequence joins TRBV19 and TRBJ1-1, with D tentatively TRBD1 (5 bases). V was trimmed by 5 bases and J by 2 bases, leaving 15 bases between them. The CDR3 runs 15 residues. Germline loops: CDR1 LNHDA, CDR2 SQIVND (reference sequence). The complete variable domain, with remaining parts taken from reference TRBV19 and TRBJ1-1, reads DGGITQSPKYLFRKEGQNVTLSCEQNLNHDAMYWYRQDPGQGLRLIYYSQIVNDFQKGDIAEGYSVSREKKESFPLTVTSAQKNPTAFYLCASSPWTLSNTEAFFGQGTRLTVV.

The gene calls are TRBV2 and TRBJ2-2, with a weak D call TRBD1 (5 bases). The CDR3 has 15 amino acids. V lost 3 bases, J lost 1 base, and 9 bases lay in between. Germline V gene data show CDR1 as SNHLY and CDR2 as FYNNEI. CDR3 loop: CASSDRQRNTGELFF. The CDR3 coding sequence is TGTGCCAGCAGTGATCGACAGAGGAACACCGGGGAGCTGTTTTTT.

The V gene is TRBV7-2, the J gene TRBJ2-3; a weak D match, TRBD1 (5 bases). The CDR3 contains 15 residues. Germline V gene sequence: CDR1 SGHTA, CDR2 FQGNSA. V lost 3 bases to trimming and J lost 4 bases, with 14 bases between them. The CDR3 DNA follows: TGTGCCAGCAGCTTCCGCCAGGGTCTGGCAGATACGCAGTATTTT. As protein: CASSFRQGLADTQYF. The entire variable domain, with the rest obtained from reference TRBV7-2 and TRBJ2-3, is as follows: GAGVSQSPSNKVTEKGKDVELRCDPISGHTALYWYRQSLGQGLEFLIYFQGNSAPDKSGLPSDRFSAERTGGSVSTLTIQRTQQEDSAVYLCASSFRQGLADTQYFGPGTRLTVL.

The sample holds a few counts of this clone. Here the CDR3 reads CASSFSLTEAFF. CDR3 in DNA: TGTGCCAGCAGCTTTAGTCTCACTGAAGCTTTCTTT. The V and J genes are TRBV5-4 and TRBJ1-1; D is unresolved. Germline CDR1 is SGHNT and CDR2 is YYREEE (reference sequence). The CDR3 spans 12 residues. The ends were cut back, 2 bases at V and 4 bases at J, with 6 bases in the middle.

The J gene is TRBJ1-5, the V gene TRBV10-3; D remains unclear. Trimming took 2 bases from V and 3 from J, leaving 11 bases between them. The CDR3 covers 15 residues. Germline-derived CDR1 and CDR2 are ENHRY and SYGVKD. Here the CDR3 DNA reads TGTGCCATCAGTGAGGGAGGGCAGCCCAATCAGCCCCAGCATTTT. It codes for CAISEGGQPNQPQHF.

The genes are TRBV4-3 and TRBJ1-4; D remains ambiguous. The germline V gene encodes CDR1 LGHNA and CDR2 YSLEER. Trimming stripped 1 base from V and 11 bases from J, with 17 bases between. There are 15 residues in the CDR3. This CDR3 reads CASSQVEGSAAKLFF. The CDR3 DNA reads TGCGCCAGCAGCCAAGTGGAGGGCTCAGCGGCGAAACTGTTTTTT.

V is TRBV7-2 and J is TRBJ2-2; 8 bases align to TRBD1. Looked up from germline, CDR1 is SGHTA and CDR2 is FQGNSA. With 6 bases clipped from V and 5 bases from J, the junction kept 8 bases outside the gene matches. There are 15 residues in the CDR3. DNA of the CDR3: TGTGCCAGCAGACTGACAGGGGCGAGTACCGGGGAGCTGTTTTTT. Protein product: CASRLTGASTGELFF.

The rearrangement joins TRBV19 to TRBJ1-2; D is possibly TRBD1 (6 bases). Germline-derived CDR1 and CDR2 are LNHDA and SQIVND (reference sequence). V shed 0 bases and J shed 2 bases, with 10 bases lying between them. The CDR3 is 15 amino acids. The CDR3, as DNA: TGTGCCAGTAGTATAGATGCACAGGGAAACTATGGCTACACCTTC. This translates into CASSIDAQGNYGYTF. The entire variable domain, with the rest obtained from reference TRBV19 and TRBJ1-2, is as follows: DGGITQSPKYLFRKEGQNVTLSCEQNLNHDAMYWYRQDPGQGLRLIYYSQIVNDFQKGDIAEGYSVSREKKESFPLTVTSAQKNPTAFYLCASSIDAQGNYGYTFGSGTRLTVV.

The rearrangement uses TRBV7-6 and TRBJ2-3; TRBD1 aligns across 10 bases. Trimming at V came to 3 bases and at J to 14 bases, leaving 11 bases not matched to a gene. Germline CDR1 SGHVS, CDR2 FNYEAQ. The CDR3 runs to 14 residues. The CDR3 protein is CASSFRSDRGRLYF. Written as DNA, the CDR3 is TGTGCCAGCAGCTTCCGCTCTGACAGGGGGCGCTTGTATTTT.

This chain joins TRBV19 and TRBJ1-1; 10 positions match TRBD1. Germline V gene data show CDR1 as LNHDA and CDR2 as SQIVND (reference sequence). Germline trimming cut 7 bases from V and 5 bases from J; bases unmatched to any gene: 7. This CDR3 spans 14 amino acids. The CDR3: CASKRDRGYTEAFF. In DNA, the CDR3 is TGTGCCAGTAAGAGGGACAGGGGCTATACTGAAGCTTTCTTT.

The V gene is TRBV19, the J gene TRBJ1-2; no clear D. The CDR3 consists of 10 residues. Germline V gives CDR1 LNHDA, CDR2 SQIVND (reference sequence). Trimming pared 10 bases from V and 5 bases from J, leaving 8 bases between. Written as DNA, the CDR3 is TGTGCCACCGAGGCTTATGGCTACACCTTC. Encoded protein: CATEAYGYTF.

The chain has TRBV11-2 and TRBJ2-3, with 7 bases aligning to TRBD2. Germline values: CDR1 SGHAT, CDR2 FQNNGV. CDR3 length equals 17 residues. With 3 bases clipped from V and 0 bases from J, the junction kept 9 bases outside the gene matches. In DNA form, the CDR3 reads TGTGCCAGCAGCTTTAGTACCGAGCGGGAAAGCACAGATACGCAGTATTTT. Amino acids: CASSFSTERESTDTQYF.

This clone has just one count. The gene calls are TRBV4-1 and TRBJ2-5, with 12 bases aligning to TRBD2. This CDR3 has 15 amino acids. V was clipped by 4 bases and J by 5 bases; unmatched bases: 5. Germline V gene lookup returns CDR1 MGHRA and CDR2 YSYEKL. The CDR3 protein is CASSRLAGEGETQYF. Written as DNA, the CDR3 is TGCGCCAGCAGCCGACTAGCGGGGGAGGGGGAGACCCAGTACTTC.

V gene TRBV4-1 combines with J gene TRBJ1-4; D unclear. This CDR3 contains 17 residues. Trimming pared 4 bases from V and 7 bases from J, leaving 22 bases between. CDR1 is MGHRA, CDR2 YSYEKL, per germline. For the CDR3, the DNA is TGCGCCAGCAGCCCACGTCCGGACGGGAATAGGGTTGAAAAACTGTTTTTT. Protein product: CASSPRPDGNRVEKLFF.

This chain uses TRBV7-2 with TRBJ2-3; TRBD1 is a possible D gene (5 bases). The CDR3 extends over 16 amino acids. Trimming pared 6 bases from V and 0 bases from J, leaving 16 bases between. CDR1 SGHTA and CDR2 FQGNSA come from the germline V gene. CDR3 bases: TGTGCCAGCAGGTATCCAGGGTCCTCTAGCACAGATACGCAGTATTTT. As protein: CASRYPGSSSTDTQYF. Full variable domain (remainder filled in from reference TRBV7-2 and TRBJ2-3): GAGVSQSPSNKVTEKGKDVELRCDPISGHTALYWYRQSLGQGLEFLIYFQGNSAPDKSGLPSDRFSAERTGGSVSTLTIQRTQQEDSAVYLCASRYPGSSSTDTQYFGPGTRLTVL.

This chain connects TRBV7-8 to TRBJ2-5; D is ambiguous. CDR1 and CDR2 from the germline V gene are SGHVS and FQNEAQ. CDR3 size: 12 residues. V was clipped by 5 bases and J by 0 bases, with 4 bases between them. CDR3 residues: CASSRDQETQYF. The CDR3, as DNA: TGTGCCAGCAGCCGGGACCAAGAGACCCAGTACTTC.

The chain recombines TRBV7-2 with TRBJ2-2; 12 nucleotides align to TRBD2. This CDR3 comprises 17 residues. Per the germline V gene, CDR1 is SGHTA and CDR2 is FQGNSA. J gave up 8 bases and V 1 base, and 8 bases lay outside the gene matches. CDR3 region: CASSLGLAGEWRGELFF. For the CDR3, the DNA is TGTGCCAGCAGCTTAGGACTAGCGGGAGAGTGGAGGGGGGAGCTGTTTTTT.

This clone occurred a few times. The chain couples TRBV18 to TRBJ1-4, with D unresolved. This CDR3 has 14 amino acids. From germline, CDR1 is KGHSH and CDR2 LQKENI. Trimming shortened V by 1 base and J by 5 bases, and 8 bases separated the two germline ends. The CDR3 sequence: CASSPLLENEKLFF. The CDR3, as DNA: TGTGCCAGCTCACCACTTTTAGAGAATGAAAAACTGTTTTTT.

V is TRBV2 and J is TRBJ1-5, with TRBD1 matching over 7 bases. This CDR3 has 15 residues. The V and J ends lost 6 bases and 4 bases, in that order; junction bases with no gene match: 9. Germline assignment: CDR1 SNHLY and CDR2 FYNNEI. DNA of the CDR3: TGTGCCAGCAGGTGGACCGGGACAGAAAATCAGCCCCAGCATTTT. Protein: CASRWTGTENQPQHF.

V and J are TRBV7-3 and TRBJ2-1; 9 nucleotides agree with TRBD1. The V segment lost 2 bases and the J segment 13 bases; nucleotides outside the gene matches: 6. CDR3 length: 13 residues. Germline V CDR1 and CDR2: SGHTA, FQGTGA. The CDR3 nucleotides are TGTGCCAGCAGCTTAGCGGGACAGGGAATCCAGTTCTTC. Translating gives CASSLAGQGIQFF.

The rearrangement links TRBV7-2 to TRBJ2-1; 9 bases agree with TRBD2. CDR1 and CDR2 from the germline V gene are SGHTA and FQGNSA. The J segment lost 5 bases and the V segment lost 5 bases, leaving 10 bases of the junction unmatched. There are 16 residues in the CDR3. Here the CDR3 DNA reads TGTGCCAGCAGCCCTGGTACACTAGCGGGCCACAATGAGCAGTTCTTC. This encodes CASSPGTLAGHNEQFF.

This clone appeared once. J is TRBJ2-7 and V is TRBV6-5; tentative D call: TRBD1 (5 bases). The V and J ends lost 5 bases and 0 bases respectively, with 8 bases between them. Germline V gene sequence: CDR1 MNHEY, CDR2 SVGAGI. This CDR3 spans 13 amino acids. For the CDR3, the DNA is TGTGCCAGCAGTCCCGACAGCTCCTACGAGCAGTACTTC. This translates into CASSPDSSYEQYF.

The V call is TRBV7-8, the J call TRBJ2-3, with a weak D call TRBD2 (5 bases). Germline lookup yields CDR1 SGHVS and CDR2 FQNEAQ. The CDR3 has 18 amino acids. V was shortened by 5 bases and J by 0 bases, with 21 bases between the two germline ends. This chain's CDR3 is CASSTPAGGAASTDTQYF. DNA of the CDR3: TGTGCCAGCAGCACCCCCGCAGGAGGAGCGGCTAGCACAGATACGCAGTATTTT. The whole variable domain, filled in from reference TRBV7-8 and TRBJ2-3, reads GAGVSQSPRYKVAKRGQDVALRCDPISGHVSLFWYQQALGQGPEFLTYFQNEAQLDKSGLPSDRFFAERPEGSVSTLKIQRTQQEDSAVYLCASSTPAGGAASTDTQYFGPGTRLTVL.

The CDR3, as DNA: TGTGCCAGCAGCAGGGGCACTGAAGCTTTCTTT. This gives the protein CASSRGTEAFF. The V call is TRBV6-5, the J call TRBJ1-1, with D perhaps TRBD1 (6 bases). Looked up from germline, CDR1 is MNHEY and CDR2 is SVGAGI. The germline V and J ends were trimmed by 6 bases and 4 bases, with 6 bases remaining between them. There are 11 residues in the CDR3.

CDR3 in DNA: TGCGCCAGCAACGAGGGTTTTGGGAACACTGAAGCTTTCTTT. This encodes CASNEGFGNTEAFF. This chain links TRBV5-1 with TRBJ1-1; the D is unclear. Trimming took 6 bases from V and 1 from J, leaving 13 bases between them. The CDR3 covers 14 residues. From germline, CDR1 is SGHRS and CDR2 YFSETQ. Full variable domain (rest looked up from reference TRBV5-1 and TRBJ1-1): KAGVTQTPRYLIKTRGQQVTLSCSPISGHRSVSWYQQTPGQGLQFLFEYFSETQRNKGNFPGRFSGRQFSNSRSEMNVSTLELGDSALYLCASNEGFGNTEAFFGQGTRLTVV.

The chain couples TRBV9 to TRBJ2-1, with 7 bases matching TRBD2. This CDR3 region has 16 residues. J lost 0 bases, V lost 7 bases, and 10 bases had no gene match. Germline V gene sequence: CDR1 SGDLS, CDR2 YYNGEE. CDR3 protein: CASGLLAESSYNEQFF. CDR3 sequence (DNA): TGTGCCAGCGGGCTTCTAGCGGAAAGCTCCTACAATGAGCAGTTCTTC.

The CDR3 reads CASSQPPRGRDNEQFF. CDR3 coding DNA: TGCGCCAGCAGCCAACCCCCTCGGGGGAGGGACAATGAGCAGTTCTTC. V and J are TRBV4-1 and TRBJ2-1, with 7 bases matching TRBD2. V lost 2 bases and J lost 5; bases outside the gene matches: 9. Germline CDR1 reads MGHRA; CDR2 reads YSYEKL. This CDR3 comprises 16 residues.

The chain combines TRBV7-9 with TRBJ2-4, with 8 bases matching TRBD1. The CDR3 consists of 16 residues. From germline, CDR1 is SEHNR and CDR2 FQNEAQ (reference sequence). The V segment lost 6 bases and the J segment 0 bases; nucleotides outside the gene matches: 7. The CDR3 reads CASSFGQGLAKNIQYF. CDR3 nucleotide sequence: TGTGCCAGCAGTTTCGGACAGGGTTTAGCCAAAAACATTCAGTACTTC. Based on the CDR3 plus reference TRBV7-9 and TRBJ2-4, the full variable domain is DTGVSQNPRHKITKRGQNVTFRCDPISEHNRLYWYRQTLGQGPEFLTYFQNEAQLEKSRLLSDRFSAERPKGSFSTLEIQRTEQGDSAMYLCASSFGQGLAKNIQYFGAGTRLSVL.

This clone was observed a few times. This chain joins TRBV6-1 and TRBJ1-2; D may be TRBD1 (5 bases). The CDR3 has 15 amino acids. V lost 1 base, J lost 8 bases, and 17 bases lay in between. CDR1 and CDR2 (germline): MNHNS, SASEGT. CDR3 sequence (DNA): TGTGCCAGCAGTGAAGACCTGACTGGAGACAGAGGCTACACCTTC. Translated: CASSEDLTGDRGYTF.